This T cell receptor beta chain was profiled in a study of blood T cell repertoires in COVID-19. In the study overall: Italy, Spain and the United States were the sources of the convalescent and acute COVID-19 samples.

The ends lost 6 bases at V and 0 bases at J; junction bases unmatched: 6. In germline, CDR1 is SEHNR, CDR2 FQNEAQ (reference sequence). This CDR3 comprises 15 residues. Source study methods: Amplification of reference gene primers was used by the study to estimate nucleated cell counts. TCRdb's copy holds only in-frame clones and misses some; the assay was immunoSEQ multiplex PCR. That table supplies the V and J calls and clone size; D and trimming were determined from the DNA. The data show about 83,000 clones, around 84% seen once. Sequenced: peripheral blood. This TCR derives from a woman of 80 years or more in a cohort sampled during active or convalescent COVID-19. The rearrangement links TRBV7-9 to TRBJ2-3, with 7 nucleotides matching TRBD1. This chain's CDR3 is CASSLQGFSTDTQYF. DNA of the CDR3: TGTGCCAGCAGTCTACAGGGGTTTAGCACAGATACGCAGTATTTT.